The clone carrying this T cell receptor (beta chain) was recorded many times. Its matching antigen is unknown. This sample stems from a study of T cells in Graves' hyperthyroidism and ophthalmopathy. The investigators amplified TCR beta CDR3 regions from RNA transcripts. The HTBI primer set served for first-round RT-PCR of the TCR CDR3. Each CDR3 protein gets one entry after TCRdb re-called the multiplex PCR reads with MiXCR. The sample has about 610,000 distinct CDR3 sequences; approximately 15% are singletons. Study-wide results and limits: Appearing also in blood were most of the thyroid clonotypes expanded above 0.001. Through a model of 13 V-J features, ophthalmopathy was separated from stable hyperthyroidism.

V was trimmed by 4 bases and J by 2 bases, leaving 11 bases between them. This CDR3 is 15 amino acids long. The germline V gene has CDR1 SNHLY and CDR2 FYNNEI. This chain links TRBV2 with TRBJ2-2; unclear D gene. The sequencing sample was made of blood. This TCR was recovered from a woman aged 40 to 49 with Graves' ophthalmopathy. The CDR3 region has the DNA TGTGCCAGCAGTGGGTCCGCCATAAACACCGGGGAGCTGTTTTTT. Its translation: CASSGSAINTGELFF. The full variable domain, in which reference TRBV2 and TRBJ2-2 provide the parts outside the CDR3, is EPEVTQTPSHQVTQMGQEVILRCVPISNHLYFYWYRQILGQKVEFLVSFYNNEISEKSEIFDDQFSVERPDGSNFTLKIRSTKLEDSAMYFCASSGSAINTGELFFGEGSRLTVL.